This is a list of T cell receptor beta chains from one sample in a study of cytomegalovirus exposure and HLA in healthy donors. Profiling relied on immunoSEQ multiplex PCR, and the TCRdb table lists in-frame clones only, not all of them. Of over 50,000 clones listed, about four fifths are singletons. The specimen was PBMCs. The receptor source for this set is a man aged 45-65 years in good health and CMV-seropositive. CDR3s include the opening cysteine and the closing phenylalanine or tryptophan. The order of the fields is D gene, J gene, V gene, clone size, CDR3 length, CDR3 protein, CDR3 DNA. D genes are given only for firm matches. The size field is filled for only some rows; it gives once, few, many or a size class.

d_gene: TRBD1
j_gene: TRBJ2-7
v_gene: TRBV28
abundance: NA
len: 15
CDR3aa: CASSKQGAQSYEQYF
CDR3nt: TGTGCCAGCAGTAAACAGGGGGCGCAGTCCTACGAGCAGTACTTC

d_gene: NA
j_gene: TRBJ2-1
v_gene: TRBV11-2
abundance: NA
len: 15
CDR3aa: CASSLTTSSYNEQFF
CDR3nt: TGTGCCAGCAGCTTAACCACCAGCTCCTACAATGAGCAGTTCTTC

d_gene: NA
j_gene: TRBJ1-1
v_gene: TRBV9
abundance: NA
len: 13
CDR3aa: CASSDTGNTEAFF
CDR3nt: TGTGCCAGCAGCGATACAGGAAACACTGAAGCTTTCTTT

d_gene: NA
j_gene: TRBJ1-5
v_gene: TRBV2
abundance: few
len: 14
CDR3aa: CASSDRDGNQPQHF
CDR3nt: TGTGCCAGCAGTGACAGGGATGGCAATCAGCCCCAGCATTTT

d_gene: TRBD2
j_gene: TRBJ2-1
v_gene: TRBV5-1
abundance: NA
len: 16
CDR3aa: CASSLTSGYSYNEQFF
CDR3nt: TGCGCCAGCAGCTTAACTAGCGGGTACTCCTACAATGAGCAGTTCTTC

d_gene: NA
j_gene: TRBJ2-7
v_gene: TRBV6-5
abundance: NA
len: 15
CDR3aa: CASSGAGATFNEQYF
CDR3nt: TGTGCCAGCAGCGGTGCAGGGGCTACATTTAACGAGCAGTACTTC

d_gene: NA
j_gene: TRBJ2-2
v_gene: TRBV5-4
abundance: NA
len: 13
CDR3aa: CASSAGPTGELFF
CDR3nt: TGTGCCAGCAGCGCGGGGCCCACCGGGGAGCTGTTTTTT

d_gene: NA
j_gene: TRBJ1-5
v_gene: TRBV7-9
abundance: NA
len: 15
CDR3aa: CASSLGGGGNQPQHF
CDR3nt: TGTGCCAGCAGCTTAGGTGGCGGGGGCAATCAGCCCCAGCATTTT

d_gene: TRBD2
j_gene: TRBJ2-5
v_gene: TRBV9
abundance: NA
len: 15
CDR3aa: CASSERTSLKETQYF
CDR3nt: TGTGCCAGCAGCGAGCGGACTAGCCTAAAAGAGACCCAGTACTTC

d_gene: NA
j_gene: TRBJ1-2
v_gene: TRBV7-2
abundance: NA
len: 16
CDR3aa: CASSPLSTGSGSGYTF
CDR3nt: TGTGCCAGCAGCCCTCTTTCTACAGGGAGTGGTAGTGGCTACACCTTC

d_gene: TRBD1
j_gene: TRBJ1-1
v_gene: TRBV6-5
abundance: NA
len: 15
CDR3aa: CASSRSTGEATEAFF
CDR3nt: TGTGCCAGCAGCCGATCAACAGGGGAGGCCACTGAAGCTTTCTTT

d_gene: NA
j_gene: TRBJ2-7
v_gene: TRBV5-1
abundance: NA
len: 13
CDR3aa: CASSTTGAGEQYF
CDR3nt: TGCGCCAGCAGCACCACTGGGGCGGGGGAGCAGTACTTC

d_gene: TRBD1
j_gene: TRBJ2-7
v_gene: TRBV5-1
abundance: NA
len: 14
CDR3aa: CASNPGQGLLEQYF
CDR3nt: TGCGCCAGCAACCCGGGACAGGGCCTTCTCGAGCAGTACTTC

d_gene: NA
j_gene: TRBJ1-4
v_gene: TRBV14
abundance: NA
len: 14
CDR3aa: CASSPRVATEKLFF
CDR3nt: TGTGCCAGCAGCCCGCGCGTAGCTACTGAAAAACTGTTTTTT

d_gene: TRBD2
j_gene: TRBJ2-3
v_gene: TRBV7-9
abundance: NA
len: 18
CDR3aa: CASGNVQRGADGTDTQYF
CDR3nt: TGTGCCAGCGGCAATGTCCAGCGGGGGGCCGACGGCACAGATACGCAGTATTTT

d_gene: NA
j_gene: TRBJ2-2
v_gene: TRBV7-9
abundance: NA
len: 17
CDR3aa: CASSLGLRGKSTGELFF
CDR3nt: TGTGCCAGCAGCTTAGGCCTTCGAGGAAAGTCCACCGGGGAGCTGTTTTTT

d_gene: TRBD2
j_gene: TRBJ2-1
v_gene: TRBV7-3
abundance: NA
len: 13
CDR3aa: CASSTRTSSEQFF
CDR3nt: TGTGCCAGCAGCACACGGACTAGTAGTGAGCAGTTCTTC

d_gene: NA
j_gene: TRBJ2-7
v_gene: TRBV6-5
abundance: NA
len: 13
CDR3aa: CASSEANFYEQYF
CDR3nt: TGTGCCAGCAGTGAAGCGAACTTCTACGAGCAGTACTTC

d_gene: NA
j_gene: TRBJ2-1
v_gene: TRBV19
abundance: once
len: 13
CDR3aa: CASSMGLYNEQFF
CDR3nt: TGTGCCAGTAGTATGGGCCTTTACAATGAGCAGTTCTTC

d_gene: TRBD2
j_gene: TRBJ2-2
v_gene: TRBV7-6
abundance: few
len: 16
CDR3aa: CASSRGLAVNTGELFF
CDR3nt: TGTGCCAGCAGCCGGGGACTAGCGGTTAACACCGGGGAGCTGTTTTTT

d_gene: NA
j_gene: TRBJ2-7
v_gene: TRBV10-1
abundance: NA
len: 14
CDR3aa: CASSEAGVRDEQYF
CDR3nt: TGCGCCAGCAGTGAGGCAGGGGTTCGGGACGAGCAGTACTTC

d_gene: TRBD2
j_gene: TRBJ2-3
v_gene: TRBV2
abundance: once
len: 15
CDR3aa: CASSQLAGGGDTQYF
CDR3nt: TGTGCCAGCAGCCAACTAGCGGGAGGAGGAGATACGCAGTATTTT

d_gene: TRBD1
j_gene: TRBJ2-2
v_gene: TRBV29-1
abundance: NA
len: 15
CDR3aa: CSAGPGGRNTGELFF
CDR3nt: TGCAGCGCCGGACCAGGGGGCCGCAACACCGGGGAGCTGTTTTTT

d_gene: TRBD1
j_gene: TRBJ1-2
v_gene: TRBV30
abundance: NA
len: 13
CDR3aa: CAWSGTGDYGYTF
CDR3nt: TGTGCCTGGAGCGGGACAGGGGACTATGGCTACACCTTC

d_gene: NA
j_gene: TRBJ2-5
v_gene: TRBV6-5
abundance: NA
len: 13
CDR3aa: CASSFVGVETQYF
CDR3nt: TGTGCCAGCAGTTTTGTAGGGGTGGAGACCCAGTACTTC

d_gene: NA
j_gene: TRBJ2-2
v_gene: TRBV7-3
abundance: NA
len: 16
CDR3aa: CASSSPSAGHTGELFF
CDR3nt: TGTGCCAGCAGCTCTCCTAGCGCGGGGCACACCGGGGAGCTGTTTTTT

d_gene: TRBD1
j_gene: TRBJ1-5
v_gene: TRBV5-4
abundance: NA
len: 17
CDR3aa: CASSLRTGQARNQPQHF
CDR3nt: TGTGCCAGCAGCTTGCGGACGGGACAGGCCCGCAATCAGCCCCAGCATTTT

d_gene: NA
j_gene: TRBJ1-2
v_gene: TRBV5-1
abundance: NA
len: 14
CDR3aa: CASSLGDGNYGYTF
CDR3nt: TGCGCCAGCAGCTTAGGAGACGGGAACTATGGCTACACCTTC

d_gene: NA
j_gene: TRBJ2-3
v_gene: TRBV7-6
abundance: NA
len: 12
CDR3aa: CASSPRGDTQYF
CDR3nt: TGTGCCAGCAGCCCCAGGGGAGATACGCAGTATTTT

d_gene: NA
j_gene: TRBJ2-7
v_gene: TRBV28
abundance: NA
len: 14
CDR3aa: CASRRPTGTYEQYF
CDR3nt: TGTGCCAGCAGACGCCCGACGGGAACCTACGAGCAGTACTTC